This TCR beta chain appears in the sequencing data of a study of blood T cells in healthy people across ages (dated by TCRdb to the mid-2010s). Broadly, across the study: Template switching captured roughly one uniquely barcoded TCR beta cDNA molecule per two T cells in model experiments. To track age-related changes in TCR beta repertoire diversity, the study relied on deep sequencing normalized with unique cDNA molecular identifiers. Four age groups were formed from the donors: young (average approximately 15 years), middle-aged (approximately 39), aged (roughly 59) and long-lived (approximately 80). To avoid experimental bias, donors of different ages were distributed randomly across sequencing lanes. For two donors (one aged 18 to 30 and one aged 80 or older), the study analyzed two additional independent replicas of 1 million unique cDNA reads from the same blood draw. On the study overall, not on this receptor specifically: Donor CMV infection status was unknown, potentially confounding age-related changes in expanded clonotypes. Total diversity estimates from one million sequenced T cells were considered lower bounds and underestimates. Bulk unsorted PBMC profiling prevented conclusive comparison of naive and antigen-experienced compartments. There was a strong correlation between observed TCR beta diversity and the percentage of naive T cells measured by flow cytometry. As age increased, observed TCR beta diversity per million T cells dropped in a roughly linear way, and a significant reduction was already evident by age around 41. The long-lived group showed more naive CD4+ T cells, fewer expanded clones and increased TCR diversity than the aged group, suggesting age selection.

Library prep was done by 5' RACE. Instrument on record: Illumina HiSeq 2500. The second PCR ran for about 6 to 12 cycles and used a J-beta primer mix along with a sample-barcoded 5' primer. A unique molecular identifier was introduced onto each TCR beta cDNA molecule by a template-switch 5' adaptor carrying 12 random nucleotides. Each sample yielded at least 2.5 million CDR3-containing paired-end reads. All of the RNA was converted into first-strand cDNA using the Mint cDNA synthesis kit, with a TRBC-specific oligonucleotide serving as the primer. Following uracil-DNA glycosylase treatment, all cDNA underwent a first 18-cycle PCR with the universal primers M1SS and BC2_uni_R. Per the original workflow: Normalization of each sample was performed by random selection of 1 million high-quality reads, each carrying a distinct molecular identifier. Instead of being binned into consensus sequences, reads with shared molecular identifiers were discarded. MiTCR, set to a Q25 quality threshold and the strictest error-elimination algorithm, was used for CDR3 identification, clonotype clustering and error correction. A nonparametric unseen species model with Euler transformation was used to estimate lower-bound total TCR beta diversity. TCRdb redid the processing of the public reads, applying fastp at Q25 and MiXCR, and retained in-frame beta chains. Entries that share a CDR3 protein sequence are merged under the most common genes and DNA. The V and J calls here are based on TCRdb, not the publication. For this sample there are 1.5 million to 2 million distinct CDR3 sequences; 25% to 30% appear just once. Around 7.7% of the sample goes to the ten largest clones.

Cut back by 0 bases and 1 base, the V and J ends lie 8 bases apart. The CDR1 and CDR2 encoded by the germline V gene are SGDLS and YYNGEE. Its CDR3 holds 15 amino acids, cysteine through phenylalanine. The read is trimmed to its CDR3 DNA, 45 bases read in frame from base 1. This clonotype was seen a few times. What this receptor recognizes is not known. Base qualities are not recorded, but no much larger clone differs from it by a single base. The roughly 38 donors, aged about 6 to 100 years, were systemically healthy Caucasian individuals from Russia. About 9.8 milliliters of peripheral blood were drawn from each donor into EDTA-treated Vacutainer tubes. Ficoll-Paque density-gradient centrifugation was used to isolate PBMCs, with at least 7 million per sample. Trizol reagent was used to extract total RNA from the PBMCs, yielding at least 5 micrograms per sample. The percentages of naive CD45RAhigh/CD27high T cells were determined by flow cytometry on a PBMC aliquot from every donor.

The TCR was taken from a woman younger than 45 in good health. Sample: blood. The rearrangement joined TRBV9 to TRBJ1-5; too little of a D gene remains to name it. The CDR3 in this case is CASSVDVGSNQPQHF. DNA sequence: TGTGCCAGCAGCGTAGATGTGGGGAGCAATCAGCCCCAGCATTTT. The CDR3, completed at both ends by the reference TRBV9 and TRBJ1-5 genes, gives the full variable domain DSGVTQTPKHLITATGQRVTLRCSPRSGDLSVYWYQQSLDQGLQFLIQYYNGEERAKGNILERFSAQQFPDLHSELNLSSLELGDSALYFCASSVDVGSNQPQHFGDGTRLSIL.